Reported below is one T cell receptor (beta chain). The antigen is undetermined. Unmatched junction bases numbered 8, after V lost 6 bases and J lost 3 bases. Germline lookup yields CDR1 SQVTM and CDR2 ANQGSEA. The CDR3 runs 14 residues. Using 200 ng DNA, approximately 27,000 T cell genomes, the sorted-subset replicate PCRs were run. TCRdb's copy holds only in-frame clones and misses some; the assay was immunoSEQ multiplex PCR. This table has about 340,000 clones, about 70% appearing once. This sample is part of a study of shared clonotypes between healthy human individuals. Whole-study findings and limits: Estimated richness was generally greater in naive than memory subsets.

Every contributor of samples was a Caucasian grown-up residing in Nashville, Tennessee. Sequenced: memory CD4+ T cells sorted from blood. Subset of the sample: CD45RA-negative fraction. The chain recombines TRBV29-1 with TRBJ2-7; 10 nucleotides agree with TRBD2. The origin of this receptor is a man younger than 45 in good health. The chain's CDR3 is CSVTSSGSFYEQYF. CDR3 nucleotides: TGCAGCGTGACCTCTAGCGGGAGTTTCTACGAGCAGTACTTC.